This TCR beta chain was sequenced during a study of T cells in localized non-small cell lung cancer. The CDR3 length is 17 residues. V lost 6 bases and J lost 2, with 21 bases in between. Germline V lookup: CDR1 LNHDA, CDR2 SQIVND (reference sequence). This clone was seen a few times. Profiled with immunoSEQ multiplex PCR; TCRdb holds only in-frame clones, not every one. The data show roughly 3,200 clones, 25% to 30% seen once. This TCR was sampled from a man between 40 and 75 years old with stage III lung adenocarcinoma. The source was lung tumor tissue, collected before any cancer treatment. V usage is TRBV19 and J usage is TRBJ2-3, with a possible D match to TRBD2 (6 bases). The CDR3 reads CASRVLGGVGSTDTQYF. In DNA form, the CDR3 reads TGTGCCAGTAGGGTTCTGGGGGGTGTCGGCTCCACAGATACGCAGTATTTT.